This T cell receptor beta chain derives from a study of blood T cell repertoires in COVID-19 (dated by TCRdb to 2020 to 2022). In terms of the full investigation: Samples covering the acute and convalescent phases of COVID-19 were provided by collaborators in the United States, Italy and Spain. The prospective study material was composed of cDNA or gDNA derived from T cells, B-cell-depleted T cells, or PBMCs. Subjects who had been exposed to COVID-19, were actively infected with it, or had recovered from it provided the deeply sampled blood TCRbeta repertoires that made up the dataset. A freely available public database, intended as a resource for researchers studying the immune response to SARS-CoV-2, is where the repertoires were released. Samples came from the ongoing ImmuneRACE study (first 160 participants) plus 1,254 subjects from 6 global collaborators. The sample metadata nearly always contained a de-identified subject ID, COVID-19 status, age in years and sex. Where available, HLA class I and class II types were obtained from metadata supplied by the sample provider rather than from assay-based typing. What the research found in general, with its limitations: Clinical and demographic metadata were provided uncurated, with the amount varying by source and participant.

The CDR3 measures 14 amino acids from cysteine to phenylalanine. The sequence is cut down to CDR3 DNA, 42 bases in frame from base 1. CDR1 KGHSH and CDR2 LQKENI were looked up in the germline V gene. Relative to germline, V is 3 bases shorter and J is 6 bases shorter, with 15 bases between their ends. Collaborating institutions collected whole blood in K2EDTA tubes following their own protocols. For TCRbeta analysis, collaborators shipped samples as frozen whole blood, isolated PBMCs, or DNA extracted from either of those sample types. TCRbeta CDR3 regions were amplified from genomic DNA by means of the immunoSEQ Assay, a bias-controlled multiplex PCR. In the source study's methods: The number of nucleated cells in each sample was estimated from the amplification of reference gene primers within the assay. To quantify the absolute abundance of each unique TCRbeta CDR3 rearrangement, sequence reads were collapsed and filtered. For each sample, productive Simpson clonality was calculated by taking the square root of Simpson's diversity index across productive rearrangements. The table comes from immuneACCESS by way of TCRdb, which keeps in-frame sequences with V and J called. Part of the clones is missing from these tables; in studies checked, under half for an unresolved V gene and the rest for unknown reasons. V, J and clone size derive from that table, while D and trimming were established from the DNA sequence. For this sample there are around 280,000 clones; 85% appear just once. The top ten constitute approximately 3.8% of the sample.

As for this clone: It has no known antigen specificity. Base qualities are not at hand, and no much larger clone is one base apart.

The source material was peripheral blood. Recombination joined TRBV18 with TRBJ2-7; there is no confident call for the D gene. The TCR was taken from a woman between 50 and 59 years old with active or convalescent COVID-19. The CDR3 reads CASSPPGLSGEQYF. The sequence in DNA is TGTGCCAGCTCACCCCCCGGTCTATCTGGCGAGCAGTACTTC.